Listed below are T cell receptor beta chains from one sample, sequenced in a study of T-cell reconstitution after alpha-beta-depleted transplantation in children. TCRdb passed the PCR reads through MiXCR, listing each CDR3 protein once. The sample consists of some 600,000 distinct CDR3 sequences, 10% to 15% of them appearing once. The specimen comprised PBMCs, mostly from graft donor cells, sampled 360 days after TCRalphabeta/CD19-depleted stem cell transplant. The receptors come from a male patient between 5 and 17 years old who had a stem cell transplant for acute myeloid leukemia, so the T cells may come from the graft donor. CDR3s include the opening cysteine and the closing phenylalanine or tryptophan. Each record gives: J gene, clone size, V gene, CDR3 protein. Size is stated for part of the rows, as once, few or many counts, or as a class when the clone is expanded.

j_gene: TRBJ2-3; abundance: few; v_gene: TRBV20-1; CDR3aa: CSARLGTSGRAKDTQYF
j_gene: TRBJ2-7; abundance: many; v_gene: TRBV9; CDR3aa: CASSVSLGGDSSGSPYEQYF
j_gene: TRBJ1-2; abundance: many; v_gene: TRBV18; CDR3aa: CASSPFRGEDGYTF
j_gene: TRBJ2-1; abundance: many; v_gene: TRBV28; CDR3aa: CASSTQLRNEQFF
j_gene: TRBJ2-5; abundance: few; v_gene: TRBV28; CDR3aa: CASSNRGQETQYF
j_gene: TRBJ2-1; abundance: few; v_gene: TRBV7-3; CDR3aa: CASSLGSGARQFF
j_gene: TRBJ2-2; abundance: many; v_gene: TRBV15; CDR3aa: CATSRGQSNTGELFF
j_gene: TRBJ2-5; abundance: many; v_gene: TRBV29-1; CDR3aa: CSVEKIAGETQYF
j_gene: TRBJ1-5; abundance: NA; v_gene: TRBV30; CDR3aa: CAWSEGNSNQPQHF
j_gene: TRBJ2-1; abundance: NA; v_gene: TRBV7-8; CDR3aa: CASSLARDRPYNEQFF
j_gene: TRBJ2-7; abundance: NA; v_gene: TRBV20-1; CDR3aa: CSARDLSGRQAYEQYF
j_gene: TRBJ2-3; abundance: NA; v_gene: TRBV27; CDR3aa: CASSPMTFTPDTQYF
j_gene: TRBJ2-1; abundance: few; v_gene: TRBV28; CDR3aa: CASRDREEPTGGDEQFF
j_gene: TRBJ2-1; abundance: few; v_gene: TRBV12-3/TRBV12-4; CDR3aa: CASSPWGVIEGVNEQFF
j_gene: TRBJ2-2; abundance: NA; v_gene: TRBV12-3/TRBV12-4; CDR3aa: CASSLGHDEVTPGELFF
j_gene: TRBJ2-3; abundance: NA; v_gene: TRBV7-3; CDR3aa: CASSLISGQGAYTQYF
j_gene: TRBJ2-3; abundance: NA; v_gene: TRBV4-1; CDR3aa: CASSQERIRAGAQDTQYF
j_gene: TRBJ2-4; abundance: few; v_gene: TRBV20-1; CDR3aa: CSGGSGNIQYF
j_gene: TRBJ2-1; abundance: NA; v_gene: TRBV6-5; CDR3aa: CASSYSSLPTGDEQFF
j_gene: TRBJ2-1; abundance: many; v_gene: TRBV4-2; CDR3aa: CASSQDPTGSSGNEQFF
j_gene: TRBJ2-1; abundance: NA; v_gene: TRBV7-6; CDR3aa: CASTGLAGGVDEQFF
j_gene: TRBJ2-5; abundance: many; v_gene: TRBV20-1; CDR3aa: CSARLLTSPRWTQYF
j_gene: TRBJ2-1; abundance: few; v_gene: TRBV5-4; CDR3aa: CASSLGVGGPASYNEQFF
j_gene: TRBJ1-5; abundance: few; v_gene: TRBV15; CDR3aa: CATSRDSGGAGQPQHF
j_gene: TRBJ2-3; abundance: NA; v_gene: TRBV20-1; CDR3aa: CSASTTSGPTDTQYF
j_gene: TRBJ2-7; abundance: few; v_gene: TRBV12-3/TRBV12-4; CDR3aa: CASSLGSTLGEQYF
j_gene: TRBJ2-3; abundance: many; v_gene: TRBV12-3/TRBV12-4; CDR3aa: CASSWTSETDTQYF
j_gene: TRBJ2-3; abundance: few; v_gene: TRBV15; CDR3aa: CATSIDRVGSDTQYF
j_gene: TRBJ2-1; abundance: NA; v_gene: TRBV29-1; CDR3aa: CSGAAGGVGGEQFF
j_gene: TRBJ1-3; abundance: NA; v_gene: TRBV29-1; CDR3aa: CSVEGTGGGSGNTIYF
j_gene: TRBJ2-5; abundance: few; v_gene: TRBV7-6; CDR3aa: CASSLQTGGTQETQYF
j_gene: TRBJ2-1; abundance: NA; v_gene: TRBV10-3; CDR3aa: CAIRGTSYYNEQFF
j_gene: TRBJ2-2; abundance: NA; v_gene: TRBV5-5; CDR3aa: CASSSGTGRGANTGELFF
j_gene: TRBJ2-3; abundance: many; v_gene: TRBV28; CDR3aa: CASSFPPSGFTDTQYF
j_gene: TRBJ2-3; abundance: few; v_gene: TRBV27; CDR3aa: CASTLLGFGGTDTQYF
j_gene: TRBJ2-3; abundance: few; v_gene: TRBV18; CDR3aa: CASSPGLAAHTDTQYF
j_gene: TRBJ1-5; abundance: few; v_gene: TRBV12-3/TRBV12-4; CDR3aa: CASRPGQLNQPQHF
j_gene: TRBJ1-2; abundance: NA; v_gene: TRBV20-1; CDR3aa: CSAIPQQMDGYTF
j_gene: TRBJ1-3; abundance: few; v_gene: TRBV7-3; CDR3aa: CASSLNAGPGNTIYF
j_gene: TRBJ2-7; abundance: many; v_gene: TRBV20-1; CDR3aa: CSARDQPNGEQYF